The 23 T cell receptor beta chains below come from one sample, sequenced in a study of blood T cells in healthy people across ages. Primers used in a second PCR of roughly 7 to 12 cycles were a sample-barcoded 5' primer and a J-beta primer mix. One entry per CDR3 protein results from TCRdb running MiXCR on the 5' RACE reads. The sample includes 850,000 or so distinct CDR3 sequences, under 35% of them seen just once. The specimen was blood. The receptors here all came from a woman aged 80 or over in good health.

The CDR3: CASSQVLAGVKGELFF. For the CDR3, the DNA is TGCGCCAGCAGCCAAGTCCTAGCGGGGGTTAAAGGGGAGCTGTTTTTT. The genes are TRBV4-3 and TRBJ2-2; 10 bases align to TRBD2. J gave up 8 bases and V 1 base, and 7 bases lay outside the gene matches. The germline V gene encodes CDR1 LGHNA and CDR2 YSLEER. CDR3 length: 16 residues.

The table lists this clonotype with many counts. J is TRBJ2-4 and V is TRBV6-2 or TRBV6-3; D possibly corresponds to TRBD2 (5 bases). Germline CDR1 is MNHEY and CDR2 is SVGEGT. CDR3 length: 15 residues. Trimming removed 6 bases at V and 0 bases at J, with 12 bases between. In nucleotides, the CDR3 is TGTGCCAGCAGCGATGGAGGATTAGCCAAAAACATTCAGTACTTC. As protein: CASSDGGLAKNIQYF.

With respect to this clonotype: A junction boundary mismatches the germline segment, possibly from a read error. The rearrangement uses TRBV5-1 and TRBJ1-1; no clear D gene. The CDR3 is 11 amino acids. Germline V gene lookup returns CDR1 SGHRS and CDR2 YFSETQ. The CDR3 sequence is CASSLNGEVFF. CDR3 sequence (DNA): TGCGCCAGCAGCTTGAACGGTGAAGTTTTCTTT.

This clonotype was seen many times. This chain connects TRBV20-1 to TRBJ2-6; 8 bases agree with TRBD1. Germline loops: CDR1 DFQATT, CDR2 SNEGSKA (reference sequence). The CDR3 consists of 16 residues. The junction had 5 bases not matched to a gene; V was cut back by 4 bases and J by 0 bases. The CDR3 bases are TGCAGTGCTAAGGACAGGGCTAGCTCTGGGGCCAACGTCCTGACTTTC. It yields the protein CSAKDRASSGANVLTF.

In its sample, this clonotype was seen many times. The rearrangement links TRBV12-3 or TRBV12-4 to TRBJ1-4; no reliable D call. V lost 7 bases and J lost 6, with 15 bases in between. The CDR3 consists of 14 residues. The CDR3 DNA reads TGTGCCAGCATCAGAGATATGAGGGATGAAAAACTGTTTTTT. Protein: CASIRDMRDEKLFF.

The genes are TRBV3-1 and TRBJ1-4; 8 positions agree with TRBD1. Trimming took 2 bases from V and 3 from J; bases not matched to a gene: 8. CDR3 length: 17 residues. Germline V gene lookup returns CDR1 LGHDT and CDR2 YNNKEL (reference sequence). The CDR3 reads CASSQYGGQVANEKLFF. The CDR3 DNA sequence: TGTGCCAGCAGCCAATATGGGGGACAGGTAGCTAATGAAAAACTGTTTTTT. Supplemented by reference TRBV3-1 and TRBJ1-4, the full variable domain reads DTAVSQTPKYLVTQMGNDKSIKCEQNLGHDTMYWYKQDSKKFLKIMFSYNNKELIINETVPNRFSPKSPDKAHLNLHINSLELGDSAVYFCASSQYGGQVANEKLFFGSGTQLSVL.

This chain connects TRBV7-8 to TRBJ2-7; 8 positions match TRBD2. The end of the DNA aligns better with TRBJ2-5, so the J call may be wrong. Germline CDR1 is SGHVS and CDR2 is FQNEAQ. The CDR3 runs to 15 residues. The chain's CDR3 is CASSLEGLAGGTQYF. The CDR3 region has the DNA TGTGCCAGCAGCTTAGAGGGTCTAGCGGGTGGGACCCAGTACTTC.

V usage is TRBV7-2 and J usage is TRBJ2-1, with 10 bases lining up with TRBD2. The CDR3 length is 17 residues. V lost 4 bases, J lost 4 bases, and 10 bases stayed unmatched. Germline V CDR1 and CDR2: SGHTA, FQGNSA. The CDR3: CASSSSSGGPQYNEQFF. DNA for the CDR3: TGTGCCAGCAGCTCCTCTAGCGGGGGCCCTCAGTACAATGAGCAGTTCTTC.

With regard to this clonotype: This may be a read error: a much more frequent sequence differs by one nucleotide. The chain recombines TRBV12-3 or TRBV12-4 with TRBJ1-2; 9 nucleotides align to TRBD1. This CDR3 region has 11 residues. The CDR3 region is CVSSSGQGYTF. The CDR3 region has the DNA TGTGTCAGCAGTTCTGGACAGGGGTACACCTTC.

This clonotype was seen at least ten times. V is TRBV20-1 and J is TRBJ2-5, with TRBD2 matching 10 bases. Unmatched junction bases numbered 4, after V lost 6 bases and J lost 3 bases. CDR1 and CDR2 from the germline V gene are DFQATT and SNEGSKA (reference sequence). This CDR3 is 13 amino acids long. DNA for the CDR3: TGCAGTGCCCGGACTAGCGGAAAAGAGACCCAGTACTTC. As protein: CSARTSGKETQYF.

As to this clonotype: The junction differs from germline at one of its ends, possibly a read error. The CDR3 loop is CANSLTTGSAYEQYF. DNA of the CDR3: TGTGCCAACAGCTTGACTACAGGGAGCGCCTACGAGCAGTACTTC. The chain has TRBV5-5 and TRBJ2-7, with TRBD1 as a possible D gene (6 bases). Per germline, CDR1 SGHKS and CDR2 YYEKEE (reference sequence). The CDR3 runs 15 residues.

The table lists this clonotype with many counts. The chain is built from TRBV18 and TRBJ2-7; the match to TRBD1 covers 7 bases. Trimming cost V 1 base and J 5 bases; bases outside gene matches: 20. The CDR3 is made up of 19 amino acids. CDR1 and CDR2 (germline): KGHSH, LQKENI. The CDR3 DNA is TGTGCCAGCTCACCACAGGCCCCATCACGCAAGACAGGGAGCCACGAGCAGTACTTC. It specifies CASSPQAPSRKTGSHEQYF.

There are a few counts of this clonotype. V gene TRBV3-1 combines with J gene TRBJ1-1; a possible D gene is TRBD1 (5 bases). The CDR3 sequence is 15 residues long. Trimming took off 2 bases at V and 0 bases at J, with 10 bases between the two ends. Germline V CDR1 and CDR2: LGHDT, YNNKEL (reference sequence). For the CDR3, the DNA is TGTGCCAGCAGCCAACAGGGACGGATGAACACTGAAGCTTTCTTT. This encodes CASSQQGRMNTEAFF. Looking up the rest from reference TRBV3-1 and TRBJ1-1 gives the full variable domain: DTAVSQTPKYLVTQMGNDKSIKCEQNLGHDTMYWYKQDSKKFLKIMFSYNNKELIINETVPNRFSPKSPDKAHLNLHINSLELGDSAVYFCASSQQGRMNTEAFFGQGTRLTVV.

This clonotype was observed a few times. A much larger clonotype is one base distant, so this may be a read error. The chain joins TRBV6-6 to TRBJ1-2, with 7 bases lining up with TRBD1. The CDR3 is made up of 14 amino acids. The germline gives CDR1 MNHNY, CDR2 SVGAGI (reference sequence). As DNA, the CDR3 is TGTGCCAGCGAAGGGGGCGGTAGGAGCTATGGCTACATCTTC. This encodes CASEGGGRSYGYIF.

This clonotype was counted at least ten times. The chain combines TRBV9 with TRBJ2-7, with TRBD2 as a possible D gene (6 bases). The germline V gene has CDR1 SGDLS and CDR2 YYNGEE. The CDR3 has 14 amino acids. V was pared by 3 bases and J by 3 bases, with 13 bases between. The CDR3 DNA is TGTGCCAGCAGCGGCGGGACCTCGGACTACGAGCAGTACTTC. Amino acid sequence: CASSGGTSDYEQYF.

The table lists this clonotype with a few counts. The rearrangement uses TRBV6-5 and TRBJ2-3, with 7 bases matching TRBD1. Germline V CDR1 and CDR2: MNHEY, SVGAGI. CDR3 length equals 13 residues. With V trimmed by 6 bases and J by 6 bases, 6 bases remained unmatched. As DNA, the CDR3 is TGTGCCAGCAGGAAGACAGGGTCGGATACGCAGTATTTT. It yields the protein CASRKTGSDTQYF.

This chain connects TRBV7-6 to TRBJ1-2; D might be TRBD1 (5 bases). The CDR3 is made up of 15 amino acids. Germline V gene sequence: CDR1 SGHVS, CDR2 FNYEAQ. V was pared by 11 bases and J by 1 base, with 20 bases between. CDR3 nucleotides: TGTGCCGCACCGGGACCGAAGTACCTTAACTATGGCTACACCTTC. This gives the protein CAAPGPKYLNYGYTF.

In the case of this clonotype: The CDR3 ends on some other residue instead of the conserved phenylalanine or tryptophan, so this is likely a read error. V and J are TRBV20-1 and TRBJ2-7; D gene uncertain. Per germline, CDR1 DFQATT and CDR2 SNEGSKA (reference sequence). The CDR3 loop spans 12 amino acids. Trimming took off 2 bases at V and 7 bases at J, with 12 bases between the two ends. For the CDR3, the DNA is TGCAGTGCTAGACCGACCTACAATGAGCAGTACATC. This sequence encodes CSARPTYNEQYI.

This clonotype was picked up many times. The chain employs TRBV7-9 and TRBJ2-3; the match to TRBD1 covers 7 bases. Germline V gene lookup returns CDR1 SEHNR and CDR2 FQNEAQ (reference sequence). This CDR3 region has 16 residues. The trim removed 6 bases at V and 3 bases at J, leaving 12 bases unmatched. The CDR3 reads CASRKLGEGATDTQYF. The CDR3 region has the DNA TGTGCCAGCAGAAAATTGGGAGAGGGGGCAACAGATACGCAGTATTTT.

The V and J genes are TRBV7-6 and TRBJ1-3, with D unresolved. The CDR3 contains 12 residues. CDR1 SGHVS and CDR2 FNYEAQ come from the germline V gene. Trimming pared 4 bases from V and 3 bases from J, leaving 4 bases between. For the CDR3, the DNA is TGTGCCAGCAGCTCACATGGAAACACCATATATTTT. Amino acids: CASSSHGNTIYF. Variable domain in full (rest from reference TRBV7-6 and TRBJ1-3): GAGVSQSPRYKVTKRGQDVALRCDPISGHVSLYWYRQALGQGPEFLTYFNYEAQQDKSGLPNDRFSAERPEGSISTLTIQRTEQRDSAMYRCASSSHGNTIYFGEGSWLTVV.

The sample holds a few counts of this clonotype. The chain recombines TRBV7-2 with TRBJ1-6, with TRBD1 as a possible D gene (6 bases). The CDR3 extends over 14 amino acids. The V end lost 5 bases, the J end lost 8 bases, and 13 bases lay between the germline ends. The germline V gene has CDR1 SGHTA and CDR2 FQGNSA. The chain's CDR3 is CASSPVGGDSPLHF. CDR3 DNA sequence: TGTGCCAGCAGCCCCGTTGGGGGCGATTCACCCCTCCACTTT.

This clonotype was counted between two and nine times. This chain uses TRBV5-1 with TRBJ2-2; tentatively, D is TRBD2 (5 bases). Per germline, CDR1 SGHRS and CDR2 YFSETQ. This CDR3 comprises 18 residues. V lost 5 bases, J lost 1 base, and 21 bases lay in between. This CDR3 is CASSSPKFGDGNTGELFF. In DNA, the CDR3 is TGCGCCAGCAGTTCTCCCAAGTTCGGGGATGGGAACACCGGGGAGCTGTTTTTT. The whole variable domain, filled in from reference TRBV5-1 and TRBJ2-2, reads KAGVTQTPRYLIKTRGQQVTLSCSPISGHRSVSWYQQTPGQGLQFLFEYFSETQRNKGNFPGRFSGRQFSNSRSEMNVSTLELGDSALYLCASSSPKFGDGNTGELFFGEGSRLTVL.

This chain links TRBV4-3 with TRBJ1-4, with 11 bases matching TRBD1. The CDR3 has 14 amino acids. Germline-derived CDR1 and CDR2 are LGHNA and YSLEER. Trimming removed 4 bases from V and 7 bases from J; junction bases left unmatched: 2. CDR3 sequence reads: CASSPGQGAEKLFF. CDR3 sequence (DNA): TGCGCCAGCAGCCCAGGACAGGGGGCTGAAAAACTGTTTTTT.